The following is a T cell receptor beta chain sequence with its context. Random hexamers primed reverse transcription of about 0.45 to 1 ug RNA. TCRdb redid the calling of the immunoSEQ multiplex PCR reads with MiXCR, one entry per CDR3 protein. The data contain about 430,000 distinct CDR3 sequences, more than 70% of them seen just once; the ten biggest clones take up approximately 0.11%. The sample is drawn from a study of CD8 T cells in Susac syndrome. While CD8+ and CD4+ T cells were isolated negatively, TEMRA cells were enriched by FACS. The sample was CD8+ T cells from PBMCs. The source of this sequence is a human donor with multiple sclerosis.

For the CDR3, the DNA is TGTGCCAGCAGTTTCAGTACGGCCTCGACGGCCTCCTACGAGCAGTACTTC. Translation: CASSFSTASTASYEQYF. V gene TRBV12-3 or TRBV12-4 combines with J gene TRBJ2-7; D not certain. V was trimmed by 3 bases and J by 0 bases, leaving 18 bases between them. The CDR3 is 17 residues long.